The sequence of this TCR beta chain was determined in a study of glioma-infiltrating T cells. Study-level results: CDR3 overlap between tissue and blood was very small. Tissue-blood divergence was below expectation in non-neoplastic patients, above in gliomas.

A word on this clonotype: Its antigen is undetermined.

TCR alpha and beta CDR3 regions were amplified from RNA using iRepertoire nested multiplex PCR. For one-step reverse transcription and amplification, 100-400 ng of tissue mRNA or PBMC total RNA was used. TCRdb re-derived calls from the multiplex PCR reads in MiXCR, one entry per CDR3 protein. The data contain 100,000 to 150,000 distinct CDR3 sequences, approximately 23% of them singletons. Sequenced: glioma tissue, nonneoplastic brain tissue, or PBMCs (not recorded which). This sequence originates from a human donor with low-grade glioma or glioblastoma, undergoing nonglioma brain surgery, or in good health (not recorded which).

CDR3 sequence (DNA): TGCGCCAGCAGCCAAGAGCAATGGGGACTAGCGACTTACAATGAGCAGTTCTTC. Translation gives CASSQEQWGLATYNEQFF. J is TRBJ2-1 and V is TRBV4-1; 10 bases match TRBD2. Unmatched junction bases numbered 9, after V lost 0 bases and J lost 4 bases. Per germline, CDR1 MGHRA and CDR2 YSYEKL. There are 18 residues in the CDR3.